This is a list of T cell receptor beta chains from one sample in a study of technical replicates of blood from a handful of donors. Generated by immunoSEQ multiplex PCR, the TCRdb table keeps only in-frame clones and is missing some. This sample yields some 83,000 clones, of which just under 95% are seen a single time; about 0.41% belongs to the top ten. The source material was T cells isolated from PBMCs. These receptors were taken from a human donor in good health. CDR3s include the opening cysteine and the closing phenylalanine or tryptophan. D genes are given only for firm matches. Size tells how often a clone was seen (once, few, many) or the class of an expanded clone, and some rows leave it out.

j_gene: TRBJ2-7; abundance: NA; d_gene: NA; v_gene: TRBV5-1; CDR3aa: CASSFAGYEQYF; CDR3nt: TGCGCCAGCAGCTTCGCGGGCTACGAGCAGTACTTC
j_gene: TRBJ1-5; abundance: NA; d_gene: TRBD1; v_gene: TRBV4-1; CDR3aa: CASSQGTGQGNQPQHF; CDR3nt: TGCGCCAGCAGCCAAGGCACGGGACAGGGCAATCAGCCCCAGCATTTT
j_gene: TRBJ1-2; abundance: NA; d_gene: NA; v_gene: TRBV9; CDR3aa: CASSVGRSDSPGGYTF; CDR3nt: TGTGCCAGCAGCGTAGGGAGATCGGACAGCCCAGGTGGCTACACCTTC
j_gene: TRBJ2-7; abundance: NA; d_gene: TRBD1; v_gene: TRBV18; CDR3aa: CASSPPRTGMSYEQYF; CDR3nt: TGTGCCAGCTCACCACCAAGGACAGGGATGTCCTACGAGCAGTACTTC
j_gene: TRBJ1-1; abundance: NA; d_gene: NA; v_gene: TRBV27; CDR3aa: CASSKNVATFF; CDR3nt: TGTGCCAGCAGTAAGAACGTCGCGACTTTCTTT
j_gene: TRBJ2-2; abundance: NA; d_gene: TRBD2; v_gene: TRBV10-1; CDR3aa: CASRGGLADNTGELFF; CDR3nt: TGCGCCAGCAGGGGGGGACTAGCGGACAACACCGGGGAGCTGTTTTTT
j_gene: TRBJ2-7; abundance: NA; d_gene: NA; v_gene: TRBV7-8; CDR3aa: CASSLGRGLSYEQYF; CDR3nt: TGTGCCAGCAGCTTAGGCCGTGGACTTAGCTACGAGCAGTACTTC
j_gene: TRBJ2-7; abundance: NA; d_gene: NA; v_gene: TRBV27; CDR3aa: CASSYGGGHFYEQYF; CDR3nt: TGTGCCAGCAGTTACGGGGGAGGCCATTTCTACGAGCAGTACTTC
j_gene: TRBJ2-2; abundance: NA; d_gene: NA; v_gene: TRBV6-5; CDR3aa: CASRALQGGTGELFF; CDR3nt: TGTGCCAGCAGAGCCCTGCAGGGGGGTACCGGGGAGCTGTTTTTT
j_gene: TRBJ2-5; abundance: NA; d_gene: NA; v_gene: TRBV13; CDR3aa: CASSSGRFSQETQYF; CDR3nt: TGTGCCAGCAGCTCAGGCCGGTTCTCCCAAGAGACCCAGTACTTC
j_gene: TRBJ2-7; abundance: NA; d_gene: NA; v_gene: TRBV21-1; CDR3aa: CASSKDSRGYPYEQYF; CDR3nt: TGTGCCAGCAGCAAAGATTCAAGGGGATACCCCTACGAGCAGTACTTC
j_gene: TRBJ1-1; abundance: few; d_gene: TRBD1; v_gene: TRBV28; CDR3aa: CASSPDRVWTEAFF; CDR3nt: TGTGCCAGCAGTCCCGACAGGGTTTGGACTGAAGCTTTCTTT
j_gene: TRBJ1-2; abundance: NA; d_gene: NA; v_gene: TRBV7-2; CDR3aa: CASSLGWDTYGYTF; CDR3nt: TGTGCCAGCAGCTTAGGGTGGGACACCTATGGCTACACCTTC
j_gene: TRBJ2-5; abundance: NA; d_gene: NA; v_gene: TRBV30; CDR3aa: CAWMKLAGTQYF; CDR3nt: TGTGCCTGGATGAAACTTGCCGGGACCCAGTACTTC
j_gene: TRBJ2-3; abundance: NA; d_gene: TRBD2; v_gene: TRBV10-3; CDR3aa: CAIRRRTSGNLSTDTQYF; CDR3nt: TGTGCCATCAGACGAAGGACTAGCGGGAATCTATCCACAGATACGCAGTATTTT
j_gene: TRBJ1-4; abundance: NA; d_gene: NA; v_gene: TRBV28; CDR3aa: CASSEGPRREKLFF; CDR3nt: TGTGCCAGCAGCGAGGGCCCCCGGAGAGAAAAACTGTTTTTT